What follows are 3 T cell receptor beta chains derived from one specimen sequenced in a study of blood T cell repertoires in COVID-19 (TCRdb year 2020). The library was produced with the immunoSEQ multiplex PCR assay. The source is immuneACCESS, and TCRdb retained only in-frame sequences with V and J called. Part of the clones is not carried over; for the studies checked, unresolved V genes explain less than half of this, and the remainder is unexplained. The sample table contains 150,000 to 200,000 clones; only one count was recorded for approximately 83% of them. The top ten clonotypes cover roughly a tenth of the sample. The sample taken for sequencing was peripheral blood. The receptor source for this set is a woman older than 75 with active or convalescent COVID-19.

This rearrangement joins TRBV19 to TRBJ1-5, with D possibly TRBD1 on 6 matching bases. Germline CDR1 reads LNHDA; CDR2 reads SQIVND (reference sequence). The CDR3 is made up of 13 amino acids. V was cut by 6 bases and J by 3 bases, with 9 bases left in between. CDR3 coding DNA: TGTGCCAGTAGGGGACATCACAATCAGCCCCAGCATTTT. Encoded protein: CASRGHHNQPQHF.

This sequence joins TRBV2 and TRBJ2-3, with TRBD2 as a possible D gene (5 bases). Between the trimmed V and J ends, which lost 2 bases and 1 base, there was a span of 19 bases. The CDR3 has 18 amino acids. The germline CDR1 and CDR2 sequences are SNHLY and FYNNEI. The CDR3 sequence is CASSEQLRIARGTDTQYF. DNA of the CDR3: TGTGCCAGCAGTGAACAACTGAGAATAGCGAGAGGCACAGATACGCAGTATTTT.

The gene calls are TRBV20-1 and TRBJ2-2; 8 bases align to TRBD2. The length of the CDR3 is 15 residues. The germline gives CDR1 DFQATT, CDR2 SNEGSKA (reference sequence). V dropped 3 bases and J dropped 2; count of bases not matched to a gene: 5. The CDR3 region has the DNA TGCAGTGCTAGTGTAGCGGGACAAAACACCGGGGAGCTGTTTTTT. It is translated as CSASVAGQNTGELFF.